This record covers a single TCR beta chain. CDR3 length equals 16 residues. From germline, CDR1 is SGDLS and CDR2 YYNGEE. The V gene end was trimmed by 0 bases and the J gene end by 7 bases; junction bases not matched to a gene: 7. Methods used by the authors: Reference gene primer amplification gave estimated nucleated cell counts. Profiled with immunoSEQ multiplex PCR; TCRdb holds only in-frame clones, not every one. Clone size and V and J calls were adopted from that table, with D and trimming inferred from the DNA. This sample yields 250,000 to 350,000 clones, of which around 88% are seen a single time; approximately 5.7% belongs to the top ten. The data were taken from a study of blood T cell repertoires in COVID-19. About the study: Acute-phase and convalescent COVID-19 samples originated in the United States, Italy and Spain.

Clinical history reported by participants formed the basis on which cohorts were assigned. Each recovered donor of Cohort 3 presented with two negative PCRs, clearance, or symptom resolution. The TCR sequence derives from a woman in her thirties or forties who had recovered from COVID-19. The sequenced sample consisted of PBMCs or T cells enriched from blood (not recorded which). The V gene is TRBV9, the J gene TRBJ2-1, with TRBD1 matching 10 bases. The CDR3: CASSVATTGGFNEQFF. The CDR3 DNA sequence: TGTGCCAGCAGCGTAGCTACGACAGGGGGCTTTAATGAGCAGTTCTTC.